Listed below are T cell receptor beta chains from one sample, sequenced in a study of cytomegalovirus exposure and HLA in healthy donors. Clones were read by immunoSEQ multiplex PCR, and TCRdb kept only the in-frame ones, dropping some. The sample has 160,000 or so clones, approximately 84% seen once. What was sequenced was PBMCs. These receptor sequences come from a man aged 50 to 59 in good health and CMV-seropositive. CDR3s include the opening cysteine and the closing phenylalanine or tryptophan. A D gene is named only where the DNA matches it firmly. Size is stated for part of the rows, as once, few or many counts, or as a class when the clone is expanded.

cdr3_length	clone_size	d_call	v_call	j_call	cdr3_aa	cdr3_nt
15	NA	NA	TRBV4-1	TRBJ1-2	CASSQDRNRMDGYTF	TGCGCCAGCAGCCAAGATAGGAACAGGATGGATGGCTACACCTTC
13	NA	NA	TRBV30	TRBJ2-5	CAWSVQEGETQYF	TGTGCCTGGAGTGTCCAGGAGGGAGAGACCCAGTACTTC
16	NA	TRBD2	TRBV7-9	TRBJ2-3	CASSVRLAVGTDTQYF	TGTGCCAGCAGCGTGAGACTAGCAGTTGGGACAGATACGCAGTATTTT
12	NA	NA	TRBV7-2	TRBJ2-3	CASSPPTDTQYF	TGTGCCAGCAGCCCTCCCACAGATACGCAGTATTTT
15	NA	NA	TRBV9	TRBJ2-7	CASSAGEEASYEQYF	TGTGCCAGCAGCGCTGGTGAGGAGGCCAGCTACGAGCAGTACTTC
11	NA	NA	TRBV30	TRBJ1-5	CAWSVGGDQHF	TGTGCCTGGAGTGTTGGGGGGGATCAGCATTTT
13	NA	NA	TRBV10-3	TRBJ1-6	CAISEGVTSPLHF	TGTGCCATCAGTGAAGGGGTAACCTCACCCCTCCACTTT
17	NA	NA	TRBV12-2	TRBJ2-7	CASRFEQGFWPSYEQYF	TGTGCAAGTCGCTTCGAACAGGGGTTCTGGCCCTCCTACGAGCAGTACTTC
15	NA	NA	TRBV21-1	TRBJ2-1	CASTPRLGEGNEQFF	TGTGCCAGCACCCCGAGACTAGGAGAAGGGAATGAGCAGTTCTTC
15	NA	NA	TRBV2	TRBJ1-1	CASIPDFNGDTEAFF	TGTGCCAGCATTCCCGATTTTAATGGAGACACTGAAGCTTTCTTT
16	NA	NA	TRBV5-4	TRBJ2-6	CASSLGQFSGANVLTF	TGTGCCAGCAGCTTAGGACAGTTCTCTGGGGCCAACGTCCTGACTTTC
21	NA	TRBD2	TRBV18	TRBJ2-1	CASSPRTLGASGGRTYNEQFF	TGTGCCAGCTCACCAAGGACACTCGGGGCTAGCGGGGGGAGGACCTACAATGAGCAGTTCTTC
15	NA	TRBD2	TRBV5-6	TRBJ2-1	CASSLAGGPPNEQFF	TGTGCCAGCAGCCTAGCGGGAGGGCCTCCCAATGAGCAGTTCTTC
17	few	TRBD2	TRBV4-2	TRBJ2-7	CASSQQPGTSGAYEQYF	TGTGCCAGCAGCCAACAACCTGGGACTAGCGGGGCCTACGAGCAGTACTTC
13	NA	TRBD2	TRBV2	TRBJ2-5	CASSRLAGETQYF	TGTGCCAGCAGCAGACTAGCTGGGGAGACCCAGTACTTC
16	NA	NA	TRBV5-1	TRBJ2-7	CASSTGHSGGSYEQYF	TGCGCCAGCAGCACGGGACACTCGGGGGGCTCCTACGAGCAGTACTTC
16	NA	NA	TRBV5-1	TRBJ1-3	CASSRTELISGNTIYF	TGCGCCAGCAGCCGGACAGAGCTGATCTCTGGAAACACCATATATTTT
15	NA	TRBD1	TRBV2	TRBJ1-2	CASSGWGQGHYGYTF	TGTGCCAGCAGCGGATGGGGACAGGGCCACTATGGCTACACCTTC
17	NA	NA	TRBV28	TRBJ2-4	CASSSNPGQLAKNIQYF	TGTGCCAGCAGTTCCAATCCCGGACAGCTAGCCAAAAACATTCAGTACTTC
13	NA	NA	TRBV2	TRBJ1-5	CASSTGIRQPQHF	TGTGCCAGCAGTACGGGAATCCGACAGCCCCAGCATTTT
14	NA	NA	TRBV28	TRBJ1-1	CASIGTEASTEAFF	TGTGCCAGCATTGGTACCGAAGCTAGCACTGAAGCTTTCTTT
11	NA	NA	TRBV20-1	TRBJ1-2	CSARNPGGYTF	TGCAGTGCTAGAAATCCGGGTGGCTACACCTTC
13	NA	NA	TRBV5-1	TRBJ1-5	CASSVDNNQPQHF	TGCGCCAGCAGCGTGGACAACAATCAGCCCCAGCATTTT
15	NA	TRBD1	TRBV2	TRBJ2-5	CASRAGTGGQETQYF	TGTGCCAGCAGGGCCGGGACAGGGGGCCAAGAGACCCAGTACTTC
13	NA	NA	TRBV30	TRBJ1-1	CAWSAVLNTEAFF	TGTGCCTGGAGTGCGGTCTTGAACACTGAAGCTTTCTTT
17	once	NA	TRBV2	TRBJ1-6	CASSDQDKSSYNSPLHF	TGTGCCAGCAGCGACCAGGACAAGAGCTCCTATAATTCACCCCTCCACTTT
14	NA	NA	TRBV5-4	TRBJ1-1	CASSLGREVGEAFF	TGTGCCAGCAGCTTAGGAAGAGAGGTAGGTGAAGCTTTCTTT